Listed here are 9 T cell receptor beta chains from one sample, sequenced in a study of cytomegalovirus exposure and HLA in healthy donors. Primers included in the PCR were 60 Vbeta and 13 Jbeta primers. Method: immunoSEQ multiplex PCR; TCRdb's copy keeps in-frame clones and lacks some. The sample includes 90,000 to 150,000 clones, around 76% of them seen just once. The sample comprised PBMCs. The receptors were gathered from a man between 45 and 60 years old in good health and CMV-seropositive.

The chain uses TRBV19 and TRBJ2-7, with a weak D call TRBD1 (6 bases). Trimming shortened V by 8 bases and J by 2 bases, and 13 bases separated the two germline ends. There are 13 residues in the CDR3. Germline V gene lookup returns CDR1 LNHDA and CDR2 SQIVND (reference sequence). The CDR3 coding sequence is TGTGCCAGTTCCGGGACACCGGCCTACGAGCAGTACTTC. This encodes CASSGTPAYEQYF.

The J gene is TRBJ2-3, the V gene TRBV7-2; 10 bases fit TRBD2. The CDR3 consists of 14 residues. J lost 2 bases, V lost 5 bases, and 1 base had no gene match. The germline V gene has CDR1 SGHTA and CDR2 FQGNSA. DNA of the CDR3: TGTGCCAGCAGCGGACTAGCGGACACAGATACGCAGTATTTT. Protein: CASSGLADTDTQYF.

The rearrangement links TRBV7-6 to TRBJ2-7; 7 bases agree with TRBD2. CDR1 and CDR2 (germline): SGHVS, FNYEAQ. Losses at the gene ends were 1 base for V and 4 bases for J; bases not matched to a gene: 1. The CDR3 sequence is 13 residues long. CDR3 DNA sequence: TGTGCCAGCAGCTTAGGACTAGCTTACGAGCAGTACTTC. The encoded protein is CASSLGLAYEQYF.

This chain joins TRBV29-1 and TRBJ2-3; 11 bases fit TRBD2. Germline assignment: CDR1 SQVTM and CDR2 ANQGSEA. CDR3 length equals 20 residues. The V gene end was trimmed by 4 bases and the J gene end by 1 base; junction bases not matched to a gene: 19. CDR3 DNA sequence: TGCAGCGTTGGGCCCCGCCTAGCGGGGGGCTTAAGGATGGGCACAGATACGCAGTATTTT. Translation: CSVGPRLAGGLRMGTDTQYF.

This clone was observed a few times. The V call is TRBV11-1, the J call TRBJ2-4, with a possible D match to TRBD1 (5 bases). Germline lookup yields CDR1 SGHAT and CDR2 FQDESV (reference sequence). The CDR3 has 17 residues. Trimming left V 2 bases short and J 0 bases short, with 14 bases between. The CDR3 nucleotides read TGTGCCAGCAGCTTAAACCCACAGGTGCTAGCCAAAAACATTCAGTACTTC. It specifies CASSLNPQVLAKNIQYF.

This clone was picked up a small number of times. The chain is built from TRBV18 and TRBJ2-6; D is ambiguous. Germline lookup yields CDR1 KGHSH and CDR2 LQKENI. The V gene lost 3 bases and the J gene lost 0 bases, with 6 bases spanning the gap. CDR3 length equals 15 residues. As DNA, the CDR3 is TGTGCCAGCTCACCGGTGGCCTCTGGGGCCAACGTCCTGACTTTC. Amino acid sequence: CASSPVASGANVLTF.

Concerning this clone: One end of the junction fails to match germline, which may point to a read error. The chain links TRBV12-5 to TRBJ1-2, with D uncertain. The CDR3 contains 11 residues. Germline CDR1 and CDR2: LGHNT and FRNRAP. The CDR3 sequence: CASGLVPTVFF. CDR3 bases: TGTGCTAGTGGTTTGGTACCTACCGTATTTTTC.

This sequence joins TRBV9 and TRBJ1-6; 10 bases are a match to TRBD1. Germline assignment: CDR1 SGDLS and CDR2 YYNGEE. The CDR3 is made up of 21 amino acids. V lost 1 base and J lost 0; bases outside the gene matches: 13. The CDR3 DNA reads TGTGCCAGCAGCGTAAACCCCGGGACAGGGGACCCGAGCTCCTATAATTCACCCCTCCACTTT. Its protein is CASSVNPGTGDPSSYNSPLHF.

CDR3 bases: TGCGCCAGCAGCCAAAATTCCAGGGGGTTCGAGCAGTACTTC. Translation gives CASSQNSRGFEQYF. The chain employs TRBV4-3 and TRBJ2-7, with 7 bases fitting TRBD1. This CDR3 region has 14 residues. J lost 6 bases, V lost 2 bases, and 7 bases had no gene match. Germline V gene data show CDR1 as LGHNA and CDR2 as YSLEER.